These 24 T cell receptor beta chains share one sample of origin, sequenced in a study of CD8 T cells in Susac syndrome. An input of roughly 0.5 to 1 ug of RNA was subjected to reverse transcription using random hexamers. TCRdb itself ran the immunoSEQ multiplex PCR reads through MiXCR, one entry per CDR3 protein. The sample has more than 250,000 distinct CDR3 sequences; about 90% are singletons. The sample was CD4+ T cells from PBMCs. These receptors were collected from a human donor with multiple sclerosis.

The chain employs TRBV6-6 and TRBJ2-5, with D unclear. The germline V and J ends were trimmed by 2 bases and 2 bases, with 6 bases remaining between them. The CDR3 contains 13 residues. The germline V gene encodes CDR1 MNHNY and CDR2 SVGAGI (reference sequence). This chain's CDR3 is CASSYLEQETQYF. CDR3 DNA sequence: TGTGCCAGCAGTTACCTAGAACAAGAGACCCAGTACTTC.

The CDR3 DNA reads as TGTGCCTGGAGTGAGGGACTAGCGTTTAACAATGAGCAGTTCTTC. The encoded protein is CAWSEGLAFNNEQFF. The gene calls are TRBV30 and TRBJ2-1; the match to TRBD2 covers 10 bases. Germline CDR1 GTSNPN, CDR2 SVGIG (reference sequence). Trimming at V came to 1 base and at J to 5 bases, leaving 5 bases not matched to a gene. There are 15 residues in the CDR3.

V is TRBV3-1 and J is TRBJ2-7; D possibly corresponds to TRBD1 (6 bases). The CDR3 has 14 residues. CDR1 is LGHDT, CDR2 YNNKEL, per germline (reference sequence). V lost 4 bases to trimming and J lost 8 bases, with 18 bases between them. For the CDR3, the DNA is TGTGCCAGCAGCCCATCTTGGGGGCCGGGACAGCAGTACTTC. Translation gives CASSPSWGPGQQYF.

The chain joins TRBV5-1 to TRBJ1-4; 8 bases map to TRBD1. Germline CDR1 and CDR2: SGHRS and YFSETQ. After removal of 4 bases from V and 6 bases from J, the junction contained 11 bases not matched to a gene. CDR3 length: 16 amino acids. The CDR3 is CASSLPTGGLDEKLFF. In DNA form, the CDR3 reads TGCGCCAGCAGCCTGCCCACAGGGGGTTTGGATGAAAAACTGTTTTTT. Combining the CDR3 with reference TRBV5-1 and TRBJ1-4 gives the whole variable domain KAGVTQTPRYLIKTRGQQVTLSCSPISGHRSVSWYQQTPGQGLQFLFEYFSETQRNKGNFPGRFSGRQFSNSRSEMNVSTLELGDSALYLCASSLPTGGLDEKLFFGSGTQLSVL.

The chain is built from TRBV19 and TRBJ1-2; no clear D gene. The germline V and J ends were trimmed by 1 base and 2 bases, with 8 bases remaining between them. The germline gives CDR1 LNHDA, CDR2 SQIVND (reference sequence). CDR3 length: 14 amino acids. The CDR3 spells CASSIAGGNYGYTF. As DNA, the CDR3 is TGTGCCAGTAGTATAGCTGGCGGAAACTATGGCTACACCTTC.

Regarding this clonotype: The germline gene is not matched at one end of the junction; a read error may be the cause. V gene TRBV6-2 or TRBV6-3 combines with J gene TRBJ2-7; 9 nucleotides match TRBD1. Per the germline V gene, CDR1 is MNHEY and CDR2 is SVGEGT. The CDR3 runs 15 residues. CDR3 sequence (DNA): TGTGCCAGCAGTAACTCCGGGACAGGGCCCTACGAGCAGTACTTC. Its translation is CASSNSGTGPYEQYF.

V is TRBV11-2 and J is TRBJ2-3; D might be TRBD1 or TRBD2, each matching 5 bases. Germline CDR1 reads SGHAT; CDR2 reads FQNNGV. The CDR3 covers 15 residues. V was cut by 4 bases and J by 6 bases, with 17 bases left in between. The CDR3 spells CASSSYPGRRDTQYF. CDR3 DNA sequence: TGTGCCAGCAGCTCCTACCCGGGGCGAAGGGATACGCAGTATTTT.

This rearrangement joins TRBV6-2 or TRBV6-3 to TRBJ2-5; D gene uncertain. CDR3 length: 14 amino acids. CDR1 and CDR2 from the germline V gene are MNHEY and SVGEGT. Trimming took off 2 bases at V and 7 bases at J, with 14 bases between the two ends. Here the CDR3 DNA reads TGTGCCAGCAGTTACATCCCGGTCCGAGGGACCCAGTACTTC. The encoded protein is CASSYIPVRGTQYF.

The V and J genes are TRBV25-1 and TRBJ2-5; tentative D call: TRBD1 (5 bases). Germline CDR1 and CDR2: MGHDK and SYGVNS. V lost 2 bases to trimming and J lost 2 bases, with 6 bases between them. The CDR3 runs 13 residues. CDR3 sequence (DNA): TGTGCCAGCAGTGAACAGGGTCAAGAGACCCAGTACTTC. It codes for CASSEQGQETQYF.

This chain uses TRBV30 with TRBJ1-2, with 12 bases aligning to TRBD1. CDR3 length: 15 amino acids. J lost 8 bases, V lost 0 bases, and 7 bases had no gene match. Germline CDR1 reads GTSNPN; CDR2 reads SVGIG (reference sequence). CDR3 in amino acids: CAWSVGGTGGGGYTF. The CDR3 DNA reads as TGTGCCTGGAGTGTCGGTGGGACAGGGGGCGGCGGCTACACCTTC.

The genes are TRBV7-3 and TRBJ2-5; a weak D match, TRBD2 (5 bases). V was pared by 5 bases and J by 5 bases, with 12 bases between. In germline, CDR1 is SGHTA, CDR2 FQGTGA. The CDR3 consists of 13 residues. CDR3 in amino acids: CASSPQREETQYF. CDR3 in DNA: TGTGCCAGCAGCCCGCAGAGGGAGGAGACCCAGTACTTC.

V usage is TRBV12-3 or TRBV12-4 and J usage is TRBJ1-1, with 8 bases identical to TRBD1. The J segment lost 7 bases and the V segment lost 3 bases, leaving 13 bases of the junction unmatched. This CDR3 has 16 amino acids. CDR3 in DNA: TGTGCCAGCAGTTTCCCCCCTGGACAGGGCCTCGGTGAAGCTTTCTTT. Translating it yields CASSFPPGQGLGEAFF.

Concerning this clonotype: An end of the junction differs from the germline gene, which may be a read error. The chain carries TRBV7-9 and TRBJ1-1; D remains ambiguous. The CDR3 is 11 residues long. From germline, CDR1 is SEHNR and CDR2 FQNEAQ (reference sequence). The CDR3: CASSPGLEHVF. CDR3 nucleotides: TGTGCCAGCAGCCCTGGACTGGAACATGTCTTT.

This chain uses TRBV5-1 with TRBJ2-5, with D perhaps matching TRBD2 (5 bases). Germline lookup yields CDR1 SGHRS and CDR2 YFSETQ. Trimming shortened V by 0 bases and J by 5 bases, and 14 bases separated the two germline ends. The CDR3 is made up of 15 amino acids. CDR3 amino acids: CASSLVFGIEETQYF. In nucleotides, the CDR3 is TGCGCCAGCAGCTTGGTTTTCGGGATTGAGGAGACCCAGTACTTC.

CDR3 in DNA: TGTGCCAGCAGTCCGACCGGGACTATAAACACCGGGGAGCTGTTTTTT. Protein product: CASSPTGTINTGELFF. This chain joins TRBV11-2 and TRBJ2-2; 7 bases are shared with TRBD2. CDR3 length: 16 amino acids. The V gene's germline CDR1 is SGHAT and CDR2 FQNNGV. J was trimmed by 2 bases and V by 6 bases; bases with no gene match: 9.

The J gene is TRBJ2-5, the V gene TRBV15; no firm D call. Germline values: CDR1 LNHNV, CDR2 YYDKDF (reference sequence). V shed 0 bases and J shed 3 bases, with 8 bases lying between them. This CDR3 contains 14 residues. The CDR3 protein is CATSRDAWEETQYF. Here the CDR3 DNA reads TGTGCCACCAGCAGAGATGCGTGGGAAGAGACCCAGTACTTC. Variable domain in full (rest from reference TRBV15 and TRBJ2-5): DAMVIQNPRYQVTQFGKPVTLSCSQTLNHNVMYWYQQKSSQAPKLLFHYYDKDFNNEADTPDNFQSRRPNTSFCFLDIRSPGLGDTAMYLCATSRDAWEETQYFGPGTRLLVL.

The rearrangement joins TRBV5-1 to TRBJ2-2, with a possible D match to TRBD1 (5 bases). V was pared by 0 bases and J by 3 bases, with 15 bases between. The CDR3 runs to 17 residues. Germline values: CDR1 SGHRS, CDR2 YFSETQ. CDR3 DNA: TGCGCCAGCAGCTTGGCTCTAAGCAGGGCGGACACCGGGGAGCTGTTTTTT. Protein sequence: CASSLALSRADTGELFF.

This chain joins TRBV25-1 and TRBJ1-3; D gene uncertain. Looked up from germline, CDR1 is MGHDK and CDR2 is SYGVNS. The CDR3 is 14 residues long. Deletions cut 4 bases from V and 0 bases from J, with 7 bases between. The CDR3 DNA is TGTGCCAGCAGTGGACGGACCTCTGGAAACACCATATATTTT. It yields the protein CASSGRTSGNTIYF.

This chain joins TRBV7-2 and TRBJ1-3; D not certain. CDR3 length: 14 amino acids. Germline V gene lookup returns CDR1 SGHTA and CDR2 FQGNSA. V lost 8 bases, J lost 0 bases, and 11 bases lay in between. The CDR3 coding sequence is TGTGCCAGCGACCTCGGGCGCTCTGGAAACACCATATATTTT. Protein: CASDLGRSGNTIYF.

This clonotype has just one count. The germline gene is not matched at one end of the junction; a read error may be the cause. V gene TRBV5-1 combines with J gene TRBJ2-2; possible D gene TRBD1, 6 bases. Germline-derived CDR1 and CDR2 are SGHRS and YFSETQ. There are 14 residues in the CDR3. CDR3 in amino acids: CASRLDSSIGELFF. CDR3 DNA sequence: TGCGCCAGCAGATTGGACAGCTCAATAGGGGAGCTGTTTTTT. Based on the CDR3 plus reference TRBV5-1 and TRBJ2-2, the full variable domain is KAGVTQTPRYLIKTRGQQVTLSCSPISGHRSVSWYQQTPGQGLQFLFEYFSETQRNKGNFPGRFSGRQFSNSRSEMNVSTLELGDSALYLCASRLDSSIGELFFGEGSRLTVL.

The V and J genes are TRBV7-2 and TRBJ1-1; no reliable D call. The CDR3 contains 14 residues. Between the trimmed V and J ends, which lost 5 bases and 4 bases, there was a span of 14 bases. The germline V gene has CDR1 SGHTA and CDR2 FQGNSA. The CDR3 is CASSPTARGTEAFF. The CDR3 region has the DNA TGTGCCAGCAGCCCGACTGCGCGGGGCACTGAAGCTTTCTTT.

This clonotype showed up just once. At one end the junction does not follow the germline gene, possibly because of a read error. The CDR3 DNA reads TGTGCCACCAGTGATTCGACCTCCGGGACCGTTGGCAATCAACCCCAGCATTTT. Protein: CATSDSTSGTVGNQPQHF. The genes are TRBV24-1 and TRBJ1-5; TRBD1 might be the D (5 bases). Germline-derived CDR1 and CDR2 are KGHDR and SFDVKD. This CDR3 is 18 amino acids long.

The chain has TRBV7-2 and TRBJ2-2; 8 bases map to TRBD1. The CDR3 is 16 residues long. Germline CDR1 SGHTA, CDR2 FQGNSA. With 3 bases clipped from V and 4 bases from J, the junction kept 7 bases outside the gene matches. CDR3 sequence reads: CASSFAGGAGTGELFF. CDR3 bases: TGTGCCAGCAGCTTTGCAGGGGGCGCGGGCACCGGGGAGCTGTTTTTT.

The chain links TRBV7-9 to TRBJ2-1; D not resolved. The CDR3 consists of 14 residues. V lost 8 bases and J lost 0, with 11 bases in between. Germline assignment: CDR1 SEHNR and CDR2 FQNEAQ (reference sequence). The CDR3 loop is CASAPLSSYNEQFF. The CDR3 region has the DNA TGTGCCAGCGCCCCGCTTAGCTCCTACAATGAGCAGTTCTTC. The whole variable domain, remainder taken from reference TRBV7-9 and TRBJ2-1, is DTGVSQNPRHKITKRGQNVTFRCDPISEHNRLYWYRQTLGQGPEFLTYFQNEAQLEKSRLLSDRFSAERPKGSFSTLEIQRTEQGDSAMYLCASAPLSSYNEQFFGPGTRLTVL.